Included here is one T cell receptor (beta chain) sequence, with context. The donors were in the roughly 110-subject validation cohort; that cohort was separate from the roughly 700-subject first cohort. The entry originates in a study of cytomegalovirus exposure and HLA in healthy donors. In the study overall: Later, an analysis reported that the 120 or so validation repertoires had used the same platform as the roughly 720 first-cohort repertoires.

CDR3 length: 17 residues. The germline V gene encodes CDR1 SGHNT and CDR2 YENEEA. Trimming at V came to 3 bases and at J to 6 bases, leaving 10 bases not matched to a gene. Assay: immunoSEQ multiplex PCR; the TCRdb copy retains only in-frame clones and omits some. The table lists about 190,000 clones, around 88% of them singletons. The rearrangement uses TRBV11-3 and TRBJ2-1; 11 nucleotides line up with TRBD2. Sequences were obtained from PBMCs. This clonotype was sampled from a woman between 18 and 30 years old in good health and CMV-seronegative. Written as DNA, the CDR3 is TGTGCCAGCAGCTTCGCGGTCGTTAGCGGGGGGGTCAATGAGCAGTTCTTC. It translates to CASSFAVVSGGVNEQFF.